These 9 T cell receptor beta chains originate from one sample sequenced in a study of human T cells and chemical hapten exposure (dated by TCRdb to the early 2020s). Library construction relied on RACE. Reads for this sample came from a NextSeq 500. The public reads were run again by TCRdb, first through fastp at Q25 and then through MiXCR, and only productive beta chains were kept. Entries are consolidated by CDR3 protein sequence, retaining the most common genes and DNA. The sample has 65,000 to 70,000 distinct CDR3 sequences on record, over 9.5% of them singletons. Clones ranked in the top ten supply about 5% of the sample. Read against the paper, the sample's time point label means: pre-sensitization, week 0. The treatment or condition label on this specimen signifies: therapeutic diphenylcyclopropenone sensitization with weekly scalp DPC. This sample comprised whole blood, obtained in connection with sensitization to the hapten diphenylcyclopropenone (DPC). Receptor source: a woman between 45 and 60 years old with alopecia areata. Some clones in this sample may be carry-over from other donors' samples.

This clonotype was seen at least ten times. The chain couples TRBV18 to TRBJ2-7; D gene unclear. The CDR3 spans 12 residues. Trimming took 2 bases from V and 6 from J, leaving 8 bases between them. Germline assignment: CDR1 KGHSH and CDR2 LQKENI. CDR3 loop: CASSPARPEQYF. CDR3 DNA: TGTGCCAGCTCACCAGCCAGGCCCGAGCAGTACTTC.

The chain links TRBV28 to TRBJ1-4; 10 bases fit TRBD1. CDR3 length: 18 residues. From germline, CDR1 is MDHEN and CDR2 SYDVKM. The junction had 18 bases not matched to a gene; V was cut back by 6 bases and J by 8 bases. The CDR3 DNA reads TGTGCCAGCAGCAAAAACCGGGACAGGGGAACGGCGGTGGAAAAACTGTTTTTT. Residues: CASSKNRDRGTAVEKLFF. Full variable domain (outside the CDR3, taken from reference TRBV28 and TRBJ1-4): DVKVTQSSRYLVKRTGEKVFLECVQDMDHENMFWYRQDPGLGLRLIYFSYDVKMKEKGDIPEGYSVSREKKERFSLILESASTNQTSMYLCASSKNRDRGTAVEKLFFGSGTQLSVL.

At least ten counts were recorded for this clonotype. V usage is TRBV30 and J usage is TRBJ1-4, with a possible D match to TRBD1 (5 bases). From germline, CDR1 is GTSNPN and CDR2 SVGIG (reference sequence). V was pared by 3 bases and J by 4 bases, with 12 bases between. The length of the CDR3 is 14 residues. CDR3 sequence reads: CAWSEGRNNEKLFF. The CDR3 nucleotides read TGTGCCTGGAGCGAGGGACGGAATAATGAAAAACTGTTTTTT.

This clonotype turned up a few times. CDR3 nucleotide sequence: TGTGCCTGGATAGGGGGGGCGAGCCAAGAGACCCAGTACTTC. It is translated as CAWIGGASQETQYF. This chain uses TRBV30 with TRBJ2-5, with D tentatively TRBD2 (7 bases). Germline CDR1 is GTSNPN and CDR2 is SVGIG (reference sequence). Trimming cost V 4 bases and J 1 base, with 13 bases left between them. CDR3 length: 14 residues.

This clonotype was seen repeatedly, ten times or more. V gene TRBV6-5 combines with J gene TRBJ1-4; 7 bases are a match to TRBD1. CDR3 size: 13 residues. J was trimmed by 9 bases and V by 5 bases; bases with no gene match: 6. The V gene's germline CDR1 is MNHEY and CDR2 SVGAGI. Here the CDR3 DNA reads TGTGCCAGCAGTCCCCGGGACAGTAAAAAACTGTTTTTT. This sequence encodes CASSPRDSKKLFF.

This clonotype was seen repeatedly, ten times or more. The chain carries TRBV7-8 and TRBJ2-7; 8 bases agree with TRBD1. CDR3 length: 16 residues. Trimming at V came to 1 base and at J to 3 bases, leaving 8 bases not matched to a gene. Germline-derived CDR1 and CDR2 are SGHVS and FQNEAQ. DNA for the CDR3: TGTGCCAGCAGCTTAGATTTTGGGACAGGTCTCTACGAGCAGTACTTC. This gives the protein CASSLDFGTGLYEQYF.

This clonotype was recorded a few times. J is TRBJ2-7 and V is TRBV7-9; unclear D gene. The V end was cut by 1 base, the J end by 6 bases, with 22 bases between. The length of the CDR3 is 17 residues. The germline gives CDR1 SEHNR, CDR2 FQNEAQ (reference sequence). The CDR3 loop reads CASSLGLGTPIRIEQYF. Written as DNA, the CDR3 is TGTGCCAGCAGCTTAGGTCTGGGCACCCCTATCAGAATCGAGCAGTACTTC.

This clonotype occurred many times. In DNA, the CDR3 is TGTGCCACCAGTGGACAGGTCCCCAACACCGGGGAGCTGTTTTTT. This codes for CATSGQVPNTGELFF. The J gene is TRBJ2-2, the V gene TRBV24-1, with a weak D call TRBD1 (6 bases). Germline lookup yields CDR1 KGHDR and CDR2 SFDVKD. The CDR3 is 15 amino acids. The V and J ends lost 5 bases and 2 bases respectively, with 11 bases between them.

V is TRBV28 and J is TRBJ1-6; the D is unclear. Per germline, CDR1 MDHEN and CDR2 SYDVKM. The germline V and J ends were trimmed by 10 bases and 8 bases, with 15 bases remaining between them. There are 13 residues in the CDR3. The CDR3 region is CATWRGRDSPLHF. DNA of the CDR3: TGTGCCACCTGGCGAGGCCGGGATTCACCCCTCCACTTT.